These T cell receptor beta chains were read from a single sample in a study of blood T cell dynamics during melanoma immunotherapy. Using immunoSEQ multiplex PCR, the repertoire was profiled, and TCRdb retains in-frame clones only, with some absent. The data contain 10,000 to 12,000 clones, 88% of them seen just once; the ten biggest clones take up roughly 6.8%. The specimen comprised blood, sampled from a patient treated with checkpoint blockade. Receptor source: a human donor with melanoma. Each CDR3 is given with its conserved first and last residue. The D gene is left open where the match is weak. Size is stated for part of the rows, as once, few or many counts, or as a class when the clone is expanded.

>NA|NA|TRBJ2-1|TRBV5-4
CASSLDSSSYNEQFF
TGTGCCAGCAGCTTGGACAGCAGCTCCTACAATGAGCAGTTCTTC
>NA|NA|TRBJ2-5|TRBV5-1
CASSFEGRGETQYF
TGCGCCAGCAGCTTTGAGGGGCGCGGGGAGACCCAGTACTTC
>NA|NA|TRBJ1-3|TRBV30
CAWSVGFSGNTIYF
TGTGCCTGGAGTGTGGGTTTCTCTGGAAACACCATATATTTT
>NA|NA|TRBJ2-2|TRBV1
CTSSQGRRGSTGELFF
TGCACCAGCAGCCAAGGTCGGCGGGGGAGCACCGGGGAGCTGTTTTTT
>NA|NA|TRBJ1-2|TRBV6-1
CASSGMGDYGYTF
TGTGCCAGCAGTGGGATGGGGGACTATGGCTACACCTTC
>NA|NA|TRBJ2-3|TRBV6-5
CASSYSNSDTQYF
TGTGCCAGCAGTTACTCGAACTCAGATACGCAGTATTTT
>NA|NA|TRBJ2-2|TRBV18
CASSPSGQAGELFF
TGTGCCAGCTCACCCTCGGGGCAAGCCGGGGAGCTGTTTTTT
>NA|TRBD1|TRBJ2-7|TRBV6-1
CASKNPGQGNNEQYF
TGTGCCAGCAAAAACCCGGGACAGGGGAACAACGAGCAGTACTTC
>NA|TRBD1|TRBJ2-3|TRBV4-1
CASSRDRGGTDTQYF
TGCGCCAGCAGCCGGGACAGGGGAGGAACAGATACGCAGTATTTT
>NA|NA|TRBJ1-2|TRBV4-3
CASSQDEGRELIYGYTF
TGCGCCAGCAGCCAAGATGAGGGGAGGGAGCTCATCTATGGCTACACCTTC
>NA|NA|TRBJ1-2|TRBV12-5
CASGLVPLNYGYTF
TGTGCTAGTGGTTTGGTACCCCTCAACTATGGCTACACCTTC
>once|TRBD2|TRBJ2-1|TRBV7-2
CASNRGGSYNEQFF
TGTGCCAGCAACCGGGGGGGCTCCTACAATGAGCAGTTCTTC
>once|TRBD2|TRBJ2-5|TRBV7-3
CASSLGRGGLETQYF
TGTGCCAGCAGCTTAGGGCGGGGGGGCCTAGAGACCCAGTACTTC
>NA|NA|TRBJ1-1|TRBV6-6
CASVAPQLNTEAFF
TGTGCCAGCGTCGCCCCACAGCTGAACACTGAAGCTTTCTTT
>once|NA|TRBJ1-2|TRBV18
CASSPGVRLNYGYTF
TGTGCCAGCTCACCCGGGGTCCGCCTCAACTATGGCTACACCTTC
>few|NA|TRBJ1-6|TRBV2
CASSGGINSPLHF
TGTGCCAGCAGTGGAGGGATCAATTCACCCCTCCACTTT
>NA|NA|TRBJ1-1|TRBV19
CASSNQGRTEAFF
TGTGCCAGTAGTAATCAGGGGAGGACTGAAGCTTTCTTT
>NA|NA|TRBJ1-1|TRBV30
CAWIGGAKGNTEAFF
TGTGCCTGGATAGGGGGGGCCAAAGGGAACACTGAAGCTTTCTTT
>NA|TRBD1|TRBJ1-1|TRBV4-2
CASSPMGRGATEAFF
TGTGCCAGCAGCCCGATGGGCAGGGGGGCCACTGAAGCTTTCTTT
>NA|TRBD1|TRBJ1-2|TRBV30
CACAGQIFNYGYTF
TGTGCCTGCGCGGGACAGATTTTTAACTATGGCTACACCTTC
>NA|NA|TRBJ1-3|TRBV4-3
CASSQANSGNTIYF
TGCGCCAGCAGCCAAGCCAACTCTGGAAACACCATATATTTT
>NA|NA|TRBJ1-2|TRBV19
CASSEEIDYGYTF
TGTGCCAGTTCAGAGGAAATCGACTATGGCTACACCTTC
>NA|NA|TRBJ2-3|TRBV4-2
CASSQERSTRGYTQYF
TGTGCCAGCAGCCAAGAAAGAAGCACCCGCGGATATACGCAGTATTTT
>few|NA|TRBJ2-7|TRBV19
CASTPPQISLSSYEQYF
TGTGCCAGTACCCCGCCCCAGATCTCGTTAAGCTCCTACGAGCAGTACTTC
>once|NA|TRBJ2-3|TRBV27
CASRGRADTQYF
TGTGCCAGCAGGGGACGGGCGGATACGCAGTATTTT
>NA|TRBD1|TRBJ2-7|TRBV7-2
CASSWDRASSYEQYF
TGTGCCAGCAGTTGGGACAGGGCTAGTTCCTACGAGCAGTACTTC
>NA|TRBD2|TRBJ2-2|TRBV7-2
CASRPGLSNTGELFF
TGTGCCAGCAGACCGGGACTATCGAACACCGGGGAGCTGTTTTTT
>NA|NA|TRBJ2-5|TRBV5-1
CASSSPWSETQYF
TGCGCCAGCAGCTCCCCGTGGAGCGAGACCCAGTACTTC
>NA|NA|TRBJ1-2|TRBV19
CASSIAAHRELVYGYTF
TGTGCCAGTAGTATTGCCGCCCACCGGGAACTGGTCTATGGCTACACCTTC
>NA|TRBD1|TRBJ2-7|TRBV18
CASARQGSEQYF
TGTGCCAGCGCAAGACAGGGGTCCGAGCAGTACTTC
>NA|TRBD1|TRBJ2-4|TRBV7-9
CASSPEWTGVSAKNIQYF
TGTGCCAGCAGCCCAGAATGGACAGGGGTCTCGGCCAAAAACATTCAGTACTTC
>NA|TRBD1|TRBJ1-1|TRBV18
CASSSGTGDLNTEAFF
TGTGCCAGCTCATCCGGGACAGGGGACCTTAACACTGAAGCTTTCTTT
>NA|NA|TRBJ2-7|TRBV4-1
CASSQDRLVPFYEQYF
TGCGCCAGCAGCCAAGATCGGCTAGTCCCTTTCTACGAGCAGTACTTC
>NA|TRBD1|TRBJ2-7|TRBV7-3
CASSLTVGTGKYEQYF
TGTGCCAGCAGCTTAACGGTAGGGACAGGGAAGTACGAGCAGTACTTC
>NA|TRBD1|TRBJ1-2|TRBV6-5
CASSLRQGASYGYTF
TGTGCCAGCAGTTTAAGACAGGGGGCTAGCTATGGCTACACCTTC
>NA|NA|TRBJ1-6|TRBV5-1
CASSLNSQESPLHF
TGCGCCAGCAGCTTGAACTCCCAAGAGTCACCCCTCCACTTT
>NA|NA|TRBJ1-3|TRBV6-1
CASSEGWFLSSGNTIYF
TGTGCCAGCAGTGAAGGGTGGTTCCTAAGCTCTGGAAACACCATATATTTT
>few|TRBD2|TRBJ2-5|TRBV7-2
CASSWTSGGKETQYF
TGTGCCAGCAGCTGGACTAGCGGGGGGAAAGAGACCCAGTACTTC
>NA|NA|TRBJ1-2|TRBV7-8
CASSLGTGSVYGYTF
TGTGCCAGCAGCTTAGGAACAGGGAGCGTCTATGGCTACACCTTC
>NA|TRBD1|TRBJ1-5|TRBV15
CATSREEGRGRQPQHF
TGTGCCACCAGCAGAGAGGAGGGCAGGGGGAGACAGCCCCAGCATTTT
>NA|NA|TRBJ1-5|TRBV5-1
CASSRDGSTNQPQHF
TGCGCCAGCAGCCGTGATGGAAGTACCAATCAGCCCCAGCATTTT
>NA|NA|TRBJ1-5|TRBV5-6
CASSLDWSLNQPQHF
TGTGCCAGCAGCTTGGATTGGTCCCTAAATCAGCCCCAGCATTTT
>NA|NA|TRBJ2-3|TRBV7-5
CARSFLGRGILKSSTDTQYF
TGTGCCAGAAGCTTTCTGGGCAGGGGGATCCTGAAGTCTAGCACAGATACGCAGTATTTT
>NA|TRBD2|TRBJ2-1|TRBV15
CATSRDSGGYYNEQFF
TGTGCCACCAGCAGAGATAGCGGGGGCTATTACAATGAGCAGTTCTTC
>NA|TRBD1|TRBJ2-7|TRBV7-8
CASSLAQGAAEQYF
TGTGCCAGCAGCTTAGCGCAGGGGGCTGCCGAGCAGTACTTC